This T cell receptor (beta chain) is drawn from a study of T cells in tumors and immune-related adverse events. Sequencing used immunoSEQ multiplex PCR; TCRdb keeps in-frame clones, though not all of them. Among 10,000 or so clones, around 92% were seen once, and the ten largest hold 1.4% to 1.5%. A single count supports this clone. V shed 6 bases, J shed 2 bases, and the junction held 5 bases outside the gene matches. Per germline, CDR1 MNHEY and CDR2 SVGAGI. This CDR3 contains 14 residues. This sequence was found in a female donor with metastatic renal cell carcinoma. The chain employs TRBV6-5 and TRBJ2-3; 7 bases line up with TRBD2. The material sequenced was lymph node tissue, taken from a patient treated with anti-PD-1 therapy. CDR3 in DNA: TGTGCCAGCAGCTGGGGGGGGAACACAGATACGCAGTATTTT. The encoded protein is CASSWGGNTDTQYF.